What follows are 4 T cell receptor beta chains derived from one specimen sequenced in a study of CD8 T cells in ankylosing spondylitis. Using its own MiXCR run on the 5' RACE reads, TCRdb lists one record per CDR3 protein. The table records under 300,000 distinct CDR3 sequences, about 10% of them present only once. Material for sequencing was blood, either unsorted or a sorted T cell fraction (not recorded which). The source is a male donor with ankylosing spondylitis or in good health (not recorded which).

This clonotype was seen at least ten times. The chain joins TRBV20-1 to TRBJ2-3, with TRBD2 matching 7 bases. This CDR3 is 14 amino acids long. In germline, CDR1 is DFQATT, CDR2 SNEGSKA (reference sequence). Trimming removed 5 bases from V and 3 bases from J; junction bases left unmatched: 8. The CDR3 here is CSADGAGWTDTQYF. The CDR3 DNA sequence: TGCAGTGCTGACGGAGCGGGATGGACAGATACGCAGTATTTT.

The sample holds many counts of this clonotype. The chain recombines TRBV5-1 with TRBJ2-1; no clear D gene. CDR3 size: 13 residues. Germline CDR1 SGHRS, CDR2 YFSETQ. Trimming removed 1 base from V and 4 bases from J, with 6 bases in between. In nucleotides, the CDR3 is TGCGCCAGCAGCTTGTCCACATACAATGAGCAGTTCTTC. Protein sequence: CASSLSTYNEQFF.

Details on this clonotype: A read error may produce the germline difference seen at one junction end. The chain carries TRBV20-1 and TRBJ2-5; TRBD2 matches at 8 bases. Germline CDR1 reads DFQATT; CDR2 reads SNEGSKA (reference sequence). This CDR3 has 17 amino acids. The CDR3, as DNA: TGCAGTGCCTGGGGCCCCGGGGCGGGGGGCGATCAAGAGACTCAGTACTTC. Amino acids: CSAWGPGAGGDQETQYF.

This clonotype was observed many times. The chain uses TRBV6-6 and TRBJ1-2; D call uncertain. The CDR3 sequence is 13 residues long. V lost 6 bases, J lost 2 bases, and 10 bases lay in between. CDR1 and CDR2 (germline): MNHNY, SVGAGI (reference sequence). CDR3 nucleotides: TGTGCCAGCAGGGTAGGGCTCAACTATGGCTACACCTTC. It codes for CASRVGLNYGYTF.